The 17 T cell receptor beta chains in this list originate from one sample, sequenced in a study of blood T cell repertoires in COVID-19. Only in-frame clones appear in the TCRdb table, and some are missing; sequencing was by immunoSEQ multiplex PCR. This sample carries some 300,000 clones, approximately 90% of them seen once, and the ten largest clones take just under 6.5%. Sequencing was done on a sample of peripheral blood. The receptors come from a woman in her 50s with COVID-19, enrolled during active disease.

The chain recombines TRBV18 with TRBJ2-1, with 15 nucleotides matching TRBD2. Germline V lookup: CDR1 KGHSH, CDR2 LQKENI. Trimming removed 3 bases from V and 10 bases from J; junction bases left unmatched: 7. This CDR3 spans 16 amino acids. The CDR3 here is CASSPQGLAGGVEQFF. In DNA form, the CDR3 reads TGTGCCAGCTCACCCCAAGGACTAGCGGGAGGGGTGGAGCAGTTCTTC.

The chain uses TRBV3-1 (or the pseudogene TRBV3-2) and TRBJ1-1, with TRBD1 matching 12 bases. The ends lost 4 bases at V and 4 bases at J; junction bases unmatched: 7. The germline gives CDR1 LGHDT, CDR2 YNNKEL (reference sequence). This CDR3 is built from 16 residues. The CDR3 DNA reads TGTGCCAGCAGCCGGGGGACAGGGGGCGGTGTCACTGAAGCTTTCTTT. Protein product: CASSRGTGGGVTEAFF.

This clone has only a few counts. V and J are TRBV5-5 and TRBJ2-6; 9 nucleotides align to TRBD1. CDR3 length equals 17 residues. Germline assignment: CDR1 SGHKS and CDR2 YYEKEE (reference sequence). V lost 4 bases, J lost 4 bases, and 9 bases stayed unmatched. The CDR3 reads CASSPETGGLGANVLTF. The CDR3 region has the DNA TGTGCCAGCAGCCCTGAGACAGGGGGTTTGGGGGCCAACGTCCTGACTTTC.

V and J are TRBV6-1 and TRBJ1-1; D gene uncertain. The CDR3 loop spans 16 amino acids. CDR1 and CDR2 (germline): MNHNS, SASEGT. The V end lost 0 bases, the J end lost 3 bases, and 14 bases lay between the germline ends. CDR3 in DNA: TGTGCCAGCAGTGAAGCAGTGGCAGTCCGTTACACTGAAGCTTTCTTT. Encoded protein: CASSEAVAVRYTEAFF.

This clone was counted once. This chain links TRBV3-1 (or the pseudogene TRBV3-2) with TRBJ2-3; 11 positions agree with TRBD2. The V segment lost 5 bases and the J segment 2 bases; nucleotides outside the gene matches: 9. Germline lookup yields CDR1 LGHDT and CDR2 YNNKEL (reference sequence). The CDR3 consists of 17 residues. In DNA, the CDR3 is TGTGCCAGCAGCGGGGGACTAGCGGAGCCCTACACAGATACGCAGTATTTT. As protein: CASSGGLAEPYTDTQYF.

The chain has TRBV7-9 and TRBJ2-5; 10 nucleotides align to TRBD2. The V segment lost 1 base and the J segment 4 bases; nucleotides outside the gene matches: 3. The CDR3 has 15 residues. The V gene's germline CDR1 is SEHNR and CDR2 FQNEAQ (reference sequence). Written as DNA, the CDR3 is TGTGCCAGCAGCTTAGGTCTAGCGGGAGTAGAGACCCAGTACTTC. This gives the protein CASSLGLAGVETQYF. The full variable domain, rest sourced from reference TRBV7-9 and TRBJ2-5, is DTGVSQNPRHKITKRGQNVTFRCDPISEHNRLYWYRQTLGQGPEFLTYFQNEAQLEKSRLLSDRFSAERPKGSFSTLEIQRTEQGDSAMYLCASSLGLAGVETQYFGPGTRLLVL.

The gene calls are TRBV27 and TRBJ2-7; TRBD1 matches 7 bases. The V gene's germline CDR1 is MNHEY and CDR2 SMNVEV (reference sequence). The CDR3 is 14 amino acids. V dropped 6 bases and J dropped 5; count of bases not matched to a gene: 10. The CDR3 bases are TGTGCCAGCAGAAGCCGACAGGGAAGCCACGAGCAGTACTTC. Protein sequence: CASRSRQGSHEQYF.

This rearrangement joins TRBV5-4 to TRBJ2-1, with D perhaps matching TRBD1 (6 bases). V was trimmed by 5 bases and J by 4 bases, leaving 16 bases between them. Germline loops: CDR1 SGHNT, CDR2 YYREEE (reference sequence). This CDR3 spans 15 amino acids. The DNA of the CDR3 is TGTGCCAGCAGTCAGACAGGATCGGGGTACAATGAGCAGTTCTTC. Translated: CASSQTGSGYNEQFF.

The gene calls are TRBV6-2 or TRBV6-3 and TRBJ2-5; the D gene is possibly TRBD2 (7 bases). Germline V gene sequence: CDR1 MNHEY, CDR2 SVGEGT. The V end was cut by 1 base, the J end by 5 bases, with 11 bases between. CDR3 size: 14 residues. CDR3 DNA sequence: TGTGCCAGCAGTTACTGGGGGGGCAGTGAGACCCAGTACTTC. It specifies CASSYWGGSETQYF.

The chain recombines TRBV12-3 or TRBV12-4 with TRBJ1-4, with D possibly being TRBD1 (5 bases). With 6 bases removed from V and 14 bases from J, the gap between germline ends came to 16 bases. The CDR3 is 12 residues long. CDR3 in amino acids: CASSPTGTLLFF. The CDR3 region has the DNA TGTGCCAGCAGCCCTACCGGGACTCTGCTGTTTTTT.

This clone was counted a single time. CDR3 coding DNA: TGTGCCAGCAGTAAGAAGGGAGGACTCCCGCAAGAGACCCAGTACTTC. Residues: CASSKKGGLPQETQYF. The chain combines TRBV25-1 with TRBJ2-5; a weak D match, TRBD2 (6 bases). The germline gives CDR1 MGHDK, CDR2 SYGVNS. The CDR3 runs 16 residues. Trimming took off 5 bases at V and 2 bases at J, with 18 bases between the two ends.

The genes are TRBV2 and TRBJ1-5, with a possible D match to TRBD1 (5 bases). CDR3 length: 16 residues. CDR1 and CDR2 from the germline V gene are SNHLY and FYNNEI. V was cut by 4 bases and J by 0 bases, with 13 bases left in between. The CDR3 DNA follows: TGTGCCAGCAGTGGCAGGGATAAGACTAGCAATCAGCCCCAGCATTTT. Protein product: CASSGRDKTSNQPQHF.

The genes are TRBV10-3 and TRBJ1-6; possible D gene TRBD1, 5 bases. CDR1 and CDR2 (germline): ENHRY, SYGVKD. The CDR3 extends over 13 amino acids. Trimming shortened V by 7 bases and J by 8 bases, and 12 bases separated the two germline ends. The CDR3 nucleotides are TGTGCCATCACGGCAGGGTTTGATTCACCCCTCCACTTT. Encoded protein: CAITAGFDSPLHF.

The V gene is TRBV7-6, the J gene TRBJ1-3; D is ambiguous. The germline V gene has CDR1 SGHVS and CDR2 FNYEAQ. Trimming took off 1 base at V and 2 bases at J, with 12 bases between the two ends. The CDR3 has 16 amino acids. Here the CDR3 reads CASSLGNQATGNTIYF. CDR3 bases: TGTGCCAGCAGCTTAGGAAACCAGGCGACTGGAAACACCATATATTTT.

V gene TRBV11-3 combines with J gene TRBJ2-5; TRBD2 aligns across 13 bases. Germline V gives CDR1 SGHNT, CDR2 YENEEA. The trim removed 7 bases at V and 6 bases at J, leaving 5 bases unmatched. The CDR3 has 14 amino acids. CDR3 in amino acids: CASKGTSGVQTQYF. For the CDR3, the DNA is TGTGCCAGCAAAGGGACTAGCGGGGTTCAGACCCAGTACTTC.

The V gene is TRBV24-1, the J gene TRBJ2-1, with 8 bases identical to TRBD2. The CDR3 is 16 amino acids. V lost 4 bases and J lost 6; bases outside the gene matches: 10. Germline CDR1 KGHDR, CDR2 SFDVKD. The DNA of the CDR3 is TGTGCCACCAGTGACTGGGGAGCGGGAGAGTTCAATGAGCAGTTCTTC. Translating gives CATSDWGAGEFNEQFF.

The rearrangement uses TRBV6-2 or TRBV6-3 and TRBJ2-2, with TRBD1 matching over 7 bases. The V gene's germline CDR1 is MNHEY and CDR2 SVGEGT. The CDR3 totals 15 residues. The ends lost 4 bases at V and 4 bases at J; junction bases unmatched: 6. The CDR3 loop is CASSLTGPGTGELFF. CDR3 nucleotide sequence: TGTGCCAGCAGTTTGACAGGGCCGGGCACCGGGGAGCTGTTTTTT.